This T cell receptor beta chain comes out of a study of blood T cell repertoires in COVID-19. The wider study: Whether acute or convalescent, the COVID-19 samples came from the United States, Italy and Spain.

Libraries were prepared by immunoSEQ multiplex PCR; TCRdb keeps only in-frame clonotypes and omits some of them. The sample holds under 200,000 clones, roughly 84% seen once. Seattle cases were enrolled at active infection and followed longitudinally. CDR1 is ENHRY and CDR2 is SYGVKD in the germline V gene. V lost 4 bases and J lost 4, with 13 bases in between. CDR3 length equals 14 residues. The chain combines TRBV10-3 with TRBJ2-5; perhaps TRBD1 as D (7 bases). The receptor was derived from a woman aged 70-85 years with COVID-19, enrolled during active disease. Sequencing was done on a sample of peripheral blood. The CDR3 region has the DNA TGTGCCATCAGTGTCAGGGGGGAGGTAGAGACCCAGTACTTC. Protein product: CAISVRGEVETQYF.